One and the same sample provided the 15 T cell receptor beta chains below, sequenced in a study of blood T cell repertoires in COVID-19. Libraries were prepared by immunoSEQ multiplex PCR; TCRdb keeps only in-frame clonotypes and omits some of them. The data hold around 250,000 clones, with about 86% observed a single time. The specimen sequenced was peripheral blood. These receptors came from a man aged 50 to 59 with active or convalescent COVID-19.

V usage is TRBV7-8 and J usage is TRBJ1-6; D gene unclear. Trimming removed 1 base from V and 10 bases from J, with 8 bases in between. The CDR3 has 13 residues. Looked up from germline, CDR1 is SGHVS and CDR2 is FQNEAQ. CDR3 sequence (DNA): TGTGCCAGCAGCTTAGGGGCTGGATCACCCCTCCACTTT. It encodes CASSLGAGSPLHF.

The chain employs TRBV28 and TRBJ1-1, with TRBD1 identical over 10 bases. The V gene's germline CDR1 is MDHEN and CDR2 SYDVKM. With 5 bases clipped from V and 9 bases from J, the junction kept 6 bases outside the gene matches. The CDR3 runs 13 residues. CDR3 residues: CASSDRGPFKAFF. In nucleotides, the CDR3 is TGTGCCAGCAGTGACAGGGGGCCCTTCAAAGCTTTCTTT.

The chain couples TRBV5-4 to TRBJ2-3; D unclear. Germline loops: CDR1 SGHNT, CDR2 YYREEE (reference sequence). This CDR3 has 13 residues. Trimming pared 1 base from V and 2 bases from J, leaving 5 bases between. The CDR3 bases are TGTGCCAGCAGCTTGAGCAACACAGATACGCAGTATTTT. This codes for CASSLSNTDTQYF.

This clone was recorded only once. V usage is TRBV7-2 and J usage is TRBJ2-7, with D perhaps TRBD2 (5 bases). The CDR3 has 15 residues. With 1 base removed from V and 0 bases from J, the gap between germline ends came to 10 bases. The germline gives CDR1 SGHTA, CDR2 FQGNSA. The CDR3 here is CASSLVVGSSYEQYF. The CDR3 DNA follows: TGTGCCAGCAGCTTAGTTGTAGGGAGCTCCTACGAGCAGTACTTC.

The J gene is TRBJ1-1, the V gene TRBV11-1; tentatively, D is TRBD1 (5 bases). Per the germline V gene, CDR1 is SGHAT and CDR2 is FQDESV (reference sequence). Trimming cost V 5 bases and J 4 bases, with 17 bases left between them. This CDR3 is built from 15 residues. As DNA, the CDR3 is TGTGCCAGCAGCCCCCACCGGGGGGGAGGCACTGAAGCTTTCTTT. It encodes CASSPHRGGGTEAFF. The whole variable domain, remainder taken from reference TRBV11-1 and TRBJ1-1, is EAEVAQSPRYKITEKSQAVAFWCDPISGHATLYWYRQILGQGPELLVQFQDESVVDDSQLPKDRFSAERLKGVDSTLKIQPAELGDSAMYLCASSPHRGGGTEAFFGQGTRLTVV.

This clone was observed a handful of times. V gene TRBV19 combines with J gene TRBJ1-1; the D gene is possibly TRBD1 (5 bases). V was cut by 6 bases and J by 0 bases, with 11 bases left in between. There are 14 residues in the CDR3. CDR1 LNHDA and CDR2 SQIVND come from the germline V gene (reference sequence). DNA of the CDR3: TGTGCCAGTAGCCCGGCGGGGGTGAACACTGAAGCTTTCTTT. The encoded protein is CASSPAGVNTEAFF.

The CDR3 spells CASSLRAGGTNTGELFF. DNA of the CDR3: TGTGCCAGCAGCTTACGGGCGGGGGGTACGAACACCGGGGAGCTGTTTTTT. J is TRBJ2-2 and V is TRBV11-2; 8 bases align to TRBD2. V shed 2 bases and J 0 bases; nucleotides not matched to a gene: 5. From germline, CDR1 is SGHAT and CDR2 FQNNGV. The CDR3 extends over 17 amino acids.

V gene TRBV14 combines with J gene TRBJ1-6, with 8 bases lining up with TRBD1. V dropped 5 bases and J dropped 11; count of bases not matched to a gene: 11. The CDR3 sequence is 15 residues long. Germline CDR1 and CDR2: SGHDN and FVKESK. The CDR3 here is CASSSGLTGVAPLHF. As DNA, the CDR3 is TGTGCCAGCAGCTCGGGGTTGACAGGGGTGGCACCCCTCCACTTT.

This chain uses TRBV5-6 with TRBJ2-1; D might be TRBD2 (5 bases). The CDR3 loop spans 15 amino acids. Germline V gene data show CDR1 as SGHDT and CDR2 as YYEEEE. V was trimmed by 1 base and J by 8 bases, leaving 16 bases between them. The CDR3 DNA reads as TGTGCCAGCAGCTTGTTGGCGGGTCGAATAGATGAGCAGTTCTTC. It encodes CASSLLAGRIDEQFF.

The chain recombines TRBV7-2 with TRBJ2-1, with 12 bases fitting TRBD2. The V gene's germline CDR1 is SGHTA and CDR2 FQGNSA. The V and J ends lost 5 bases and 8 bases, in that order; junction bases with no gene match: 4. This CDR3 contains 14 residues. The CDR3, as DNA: TGTGCCAGCAGCGAGACTAGCGGGGGTTATGAGCAGTTCTTC. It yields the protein CASSETSGGYEQFF.

CDR3 DNA sequence: TGTGCCGTTACCGGGACAGATTACACTGAAGCTTTCTTT. This sequence encodes CAVTGTDYTEAFF. The chain is built from TRBV10-3 and TRBJ1-1, with 7 nucleotides matching TRBD1. This CDR3 comprises 13 residues. With V trimmed by 11 bases and J by 3 bases, 9 bases remained unmatched. Germline CDR1 ENHRY, CDR2 SYGVKD.

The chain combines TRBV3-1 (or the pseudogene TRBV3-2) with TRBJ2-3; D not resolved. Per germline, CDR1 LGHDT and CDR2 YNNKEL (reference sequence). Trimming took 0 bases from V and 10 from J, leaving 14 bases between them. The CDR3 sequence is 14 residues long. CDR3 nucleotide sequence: TGTGCCAGCAGCCAAGATATGGCAGGCCAGCCGCAGTATTTT. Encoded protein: CASSQDMAGQPQYF.

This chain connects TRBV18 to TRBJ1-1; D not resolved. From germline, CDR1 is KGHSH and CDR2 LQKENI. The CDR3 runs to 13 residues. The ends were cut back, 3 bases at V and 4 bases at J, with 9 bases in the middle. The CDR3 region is CASSPLGSTEAFF. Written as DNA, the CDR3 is TGTGCCAGCTCACCCTTGGGGAGCACTGAAGCTTTCTTT.

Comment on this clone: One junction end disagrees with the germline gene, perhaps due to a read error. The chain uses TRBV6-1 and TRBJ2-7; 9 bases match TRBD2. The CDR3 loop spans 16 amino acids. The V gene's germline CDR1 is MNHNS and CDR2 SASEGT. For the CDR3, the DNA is TGTGCCACCAGTGACCAGGGCGGGGGGGGCTCCTACGAGCAGTACTTC. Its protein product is CATSDQGGGGSYEQYF.

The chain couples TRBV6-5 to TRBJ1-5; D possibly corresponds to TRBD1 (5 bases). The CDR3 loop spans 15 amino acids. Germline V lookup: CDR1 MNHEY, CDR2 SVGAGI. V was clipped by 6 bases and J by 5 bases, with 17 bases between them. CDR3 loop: CASRAPGKGDQPQHF. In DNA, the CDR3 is TGTGCCAGCAGAGCCCCAGGGAAAGGGGATCAGCCCCAGCATTTT.